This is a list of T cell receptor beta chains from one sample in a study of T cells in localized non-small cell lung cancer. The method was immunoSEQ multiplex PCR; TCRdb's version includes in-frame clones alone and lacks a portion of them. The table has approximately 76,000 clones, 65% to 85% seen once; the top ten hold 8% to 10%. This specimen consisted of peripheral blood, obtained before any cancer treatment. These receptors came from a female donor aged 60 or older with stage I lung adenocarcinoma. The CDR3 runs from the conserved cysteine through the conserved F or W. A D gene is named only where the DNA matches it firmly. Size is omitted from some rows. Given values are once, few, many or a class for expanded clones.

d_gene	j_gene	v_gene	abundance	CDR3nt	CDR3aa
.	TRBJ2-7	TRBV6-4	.	TGTGCCAGCAGTGACTGTTCGGGGCAGCGCGTCTACGAGCAGTACTTC	CASSDCSGQRVYEQYF
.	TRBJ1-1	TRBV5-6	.	TGTGCCAGCAGCTTGGAACAGGACCCTTGGAACACTGAAGCTTTCTTT	CASSLEQDPWNTEAFF
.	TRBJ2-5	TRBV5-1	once	TGCGCCAGCAGCCCGTGGAGGTCGGGGATGGGCCAAGAGACCCAGTACTTC	CASSPWRSGMGQETQYF
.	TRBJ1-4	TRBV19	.	TGTGCCAGTAGTATACCTCCGGGCCTCGATGAAAAACTGTTTTTT	CASSIPPGLDEKLFF
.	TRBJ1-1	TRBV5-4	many	TGTGCCAGCAGCACGACAGCCTCCAAAGCTGAAGCTTTCTTT	CASSTTASKAEAFF
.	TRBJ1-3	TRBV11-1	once	TGTGCCAGCAGCCGTCGGAGGCAGTGGGAAACTGGAAACACCATATATTTT	CASSRRRQWETGNTIYF
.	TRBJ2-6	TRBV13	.	TGTGCCAGCAGCCTGTTACCGACAGCTCTAAGCTCTGGGGCCAACGTCCTGACTTTC	CASSLLPTALSSGANVLTF
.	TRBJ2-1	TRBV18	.	TGTGCCAGCTCACGTGCCCTCGGGAGCCTCAATGAGCAGTTCTTC	CASSRALGSLNEQFF
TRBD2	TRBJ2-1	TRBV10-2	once	TGCGCCAGCACCGAGTCTGGGAAGACTAGCGGGAGCAATGAGCAGTTCTTC	CASTESGKTSGSNEQFF
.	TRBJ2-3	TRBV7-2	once	TGTGCCAGCAGCGCCGACAGGCGAAGCACAGATACGCAGTATTTT	CASSADRRSTDTQYF
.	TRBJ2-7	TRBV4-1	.	TGCGCCAGCAGCCAATGGGACGAGCCCTTTTACGAGCAGTACTTC	CASSQWDEPFYEQYF
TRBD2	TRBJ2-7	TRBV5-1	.	TGCGCCAGCAGGGCACCGGGACTAGCGGGAGTGAACACCTACGAGCAGTACTTC	CASRAPGLAGVNTYEQYF
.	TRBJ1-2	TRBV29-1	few	TGCAGCGTTGGACGAGACTATGGCTACACCTTC	CSVGRDYGYTF
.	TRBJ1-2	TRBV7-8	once	TGTGCCAGCAGCTTAGGTACAGGGAAAGATGGCTACACCTTC	CASSLGTGKDGYTF
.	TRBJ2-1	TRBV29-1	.	TGCAGCGTTGAGCAGGGTGGATACAATGAGCAGTTCTTC	CSVEQGGYNEQFF
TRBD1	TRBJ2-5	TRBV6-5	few	TGTGCCAGCAGCCTCGACAGGGTCCGGGAGACCCAGTACTTC	CASSLDRVRETQYF
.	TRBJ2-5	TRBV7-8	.	TGTGCCAGCAGCTTAGAAACAGGAGTAGAGACCCAGTACTTC	CASSLETGVETQYF
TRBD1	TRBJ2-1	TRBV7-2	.	TGTGCCAGCAGCTTAGGGAGGAAAACAGGGGAAACCTACAATGAGCAGTTCTTC	CASSLGRKTGETYNEQFF
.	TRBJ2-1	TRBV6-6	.	TGTGCCAGCAGTTACTCGGCAGGAGGGCTCCACAATGAGCAGTTCTTC	CASSYSAGGLHNEQFF
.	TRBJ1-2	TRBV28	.	TGTGCCAGCGCCAGGGGAGAACAGGGTCGTGGCTACACCTTC	CASARGEQGRGYTF
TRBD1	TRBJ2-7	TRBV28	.	TGTGCCAGTGGACAGGCCACCTACGAGCAGTACTTC	CASGQATYEQYF
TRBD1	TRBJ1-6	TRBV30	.	TGTGCCTGGAGTGTAGGACAGGGAAATTCACCCCTCCACTTT	CAWSVGQGNSPLHF
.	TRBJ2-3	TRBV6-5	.	TGTGCCAGCAGTATTCTTTTGGGGACAGATACGCAGTATTTT	CASSILLGTDTQYF
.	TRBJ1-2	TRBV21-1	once	TGTGCCAGCAGCAAAGATAAGGGCAGTTCCATCTATGGCTACACCTTC	CASSKDKGSSIYGYTF
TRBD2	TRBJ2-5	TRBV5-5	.	TGTGCCAGCAGCCAGATAGCGGGGGGGCACGAGACCCAGTACTTC	CASSQIAGGHETQYF
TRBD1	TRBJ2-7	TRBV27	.	TGTGCCAGCAGTGCACGTAGGACAGGGGGCTCCGAGCAGTACTTC	CASSARRTGGSEQYF
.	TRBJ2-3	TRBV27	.	TGTGCCAGCAGTCCCGGGACTTTTAATACGCAGTATTTT	CASSPGTFNTQYF
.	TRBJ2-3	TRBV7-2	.	TGTGCCAGCAGCTTAGCCACTAGGGCAGATACGCAGTATTTT	CASSLATRADTQYF
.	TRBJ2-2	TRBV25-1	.	TGTGCCAGCAGTGATGGGGTCGGGGAGCTGTTTTTT	CASSDGVGELFF
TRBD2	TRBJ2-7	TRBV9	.	TGTGCCAGCAGCGGACTAGCGGGAGCCTACGAGCAGTACTTC	CASSGLAGAYEQYF
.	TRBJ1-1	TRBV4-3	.	TGCGCCAGCAGCCAAGAGGTGGGGCAGACTGAAGCTTTCTTT	CASSQEVGQTEAFF
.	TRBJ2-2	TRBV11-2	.	TGTGCCAGCAGGCTTGCCGGAGTGAACACCGGGGAGCTGTTTTTT	CASRLAGVNTGELFF
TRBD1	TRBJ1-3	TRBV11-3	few	TGTGCCAGCAGTGACGGGACAGGGGTCTCTGGAAACACCATATATTTT	CASSDGTGVSGNTIYF
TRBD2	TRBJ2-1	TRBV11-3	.	TGTGCCAGCAGCCCTAGCGGGACCGACTACAATGAGCAGTTCTTC	CASSPSGTDYNEQFF
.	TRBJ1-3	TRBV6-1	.	TGTGCCAGCAGTGAAGTGTGGGGCAGACCAAACTCTGGAAACACCATATATTTT	CASSEVWGRPNSGNTIYF
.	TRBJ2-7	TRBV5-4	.	TGTGCCAGCAGCTTGGACAGGAGCTCCTACGAGCAGTACTTC	CASSLDRSSYEQYF
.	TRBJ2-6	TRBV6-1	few	TGTGCCAGCAGGGAAGGGTACGTCCTGACTTTC	CASREGYVLTF
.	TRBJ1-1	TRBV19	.	TGTGCCAGTAGCAGACGGGGGGTGCCTGAAGCTTTCTTT	CASSRRGVPEAFF
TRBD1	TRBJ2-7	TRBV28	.	TGTGCCAGCAGTTTGTCTGCCCTTAATACGAGGGACAGGGGCCGACTTAGCTCCTACGAGCAGTACTTC	CASSLSALNTRDRGRLSSYEQYF
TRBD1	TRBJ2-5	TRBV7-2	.	TGTGCCAGCAGCCGGGACAGGGGTAAAGAGACCCAGTACTTC	CASSRDRGKETQYF
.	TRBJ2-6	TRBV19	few	TGTGCCAGTAGTATCAAGGGTTCCAGATCTGGGGCCAACGTCCTGACTTTC	CASSIKGSRSGANVLTF
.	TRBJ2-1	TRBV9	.	TGTGCCAGCAGCGCCGCGGGCAATGAGCAGTTCTTC	CASSAAGNEQFF
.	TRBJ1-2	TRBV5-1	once	TGCGCCAGCAGCTTGGCGGGTGGTGGGGACGGCGGCTACACCTTC	CASSLAGGGDGGYTF
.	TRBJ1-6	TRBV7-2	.	TGTGCCAGCAGCCCGCGGGGGGGTACACCCCTCCACTTT	CASSPRGGTPLHF
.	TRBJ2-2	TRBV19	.	TGTGCCAGTAGTCTAAACATAAGAAGGAACACCGGGGAGCTGTTTTTT	CASSLNIRRNTGELFF
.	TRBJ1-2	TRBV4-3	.	TGCGCCAGCAGCCAAGAACTGGCAGGGAACTATGGCTACACCTTC	CASSQELAGNYGYTF